These 25 T cell receptor beta chains originate from one sample sequenced in a study of blood T cell repertoires in COVID-19. Assay used: immunoSEQ multiplex PCR; TCRdb lists only in-frame clones, some missing. The sample records tens of thousands of clones, under 90% being singletons. Sequenced input: peripheral blood. Receptor source: a man between 60 and 70 years old with COVID-19, enrolled during active disease.

This clone was seen once. The chain combines TRBV6-5 with TRBJ2-7; TRBD2 matches at 7 bases. The CDR3 has 15 residues. Unmatched junction bases numbered 10, after V lost 8 bases and J lost 0 bases. Germline V gene data show CDR1 as MNHEY and CDR2 as SVGAGI. Here the CDR3 reads CASYLGAGSSYEQYF. The CDR3 DNA is TGTGCCAGCTATCTGGGAGCGGGGAGCTCCTACGAGCAGTACTTC.

The CDR3, as DNA: TGTGCCAGTAGTATAGTAGTGCGGACTAACAATGAGCAGTTCTTC. The encoded protein is CASSIVVRTNNEQFF. This chain connects TRBV19 to TRBJ2-1, with D maybe TRBD2 (6 bases). Germline V gene data show CDR1 as LNHDA and CDR2 as SQIVND (reference sequence). V gave up 1 base and J gave up 5 bases, with 12 bases separating them. The CDR3 sequence is 15 residues long.

The chain couples TRBV24-1 to TRBJ2-5, with 11 bases matching TRBD2. The CDR3 has 18 amino acids. With 0 bases clipped from V and 5 bases from J, the junction kept 10 bases outside the gene matches. Germline CDR1 reads KGHDR; CDR2 reads SFDVKD. CDR3 sequence reads: CATSDLPSGRFGRETQYF. In nucleotides, the CDR3 is TGTGCCACCAGTGATTTGCCTAGCGGGAGGTTTGGTAGGGAGACCCAGTACTTC.

This chain joins TRBV19 and TRBJ2-2; 7 nucleotides match TRBD2. CDR1 is LNHDA and CDR2 is SQIVND in the germline V gene (reference sequence). Trimming at V came to 3 bases and at J to 1 base, leaving 8 bases not matched to a gene. The CDR3 contains 17 residues. CDR3 in amino acids: CASSITLERGNTGELFF. CDR3 coding DNA: TGTGCCAGTAGTATTACATTGGAGCGGGGGAACACCGGGGAGCTGTTTTTT.

The rearrangement uses TRBV18 and TRBJ2-1; weak D call: TRBD1 (6 bases). CDR1 KGHSH and CDR2 LQKENI come from the germline V gene. There are 14 residues in the CDR3. Between the trimmed V and J ends, which lost 6 bases and 6 bases, there was a span of 15 bases. The CDR3 nucleotides are TGTGCCAGCTCGCCAGGACAGTGGGGCAATGAGCAGTTCTTC. This translates into CASSPGQWGNEQFF.

For the CDR3, the DNA is TGTGCCAGCAGCCCAACTAGCGGGAGCTCCGATGAGCAGTTCTTC. Translated, it gives CASSPTSGSSDEQFF. The chain uses TRBV14 and TRBJ2-1; TRBD2 matches at 11 bases. Per germline, CDR1 SGHDN and CDR2 FVKESK. This CDR3 is 15 amino acids long. Trimming took 4 bases from V and 8 from J; bases not matched to a gene: 7.

The chain joins TRBV7-2 to TRBJ1-4; possibly TRBD1 for D (6 bases). V gave up 1 base and J gave up 5 bases, with 11 bases separating them. The CDR3 has 15 residues. The germline V gene encodes CDR1 SGHTA and CDR2 FQGNSA. CDR3 DNA: TGTGCCAGCAGCTTAGGGGGGCAGGGGAATGAAAAACTGTTTTTT. Its protein product is CASSLGGQGNEKLFF.

Of note for this clone: One end of the junction varies from germline; a read error may be responsible. The chain recombines TRBV7-9 with TRBJ2-4; the D gene is possibly TRBD1 (6 bases). The germline gives CDR1 SEHNR, CDR2 FQNEAQ (reference sequence). This CDR3 region has 11 residues. CDR3 loop: CASSDGTTSTF. CDR3 DNA: TGTGCCAGCAGCGACGGGACAACTAGTACCTTC.

The CDR3 nucleotides read TGCGCCAGCAGCTTGGCCGGAGTACTAGCTCTAGCTGGCTATGAGCAGTTCTTC. Protein sequence: CASSLAGVLALAGYEQFF. This chain links TRBV5-1 with TRBJ2-1; TRBD2 is a possible D gene (6 bases). Germline V CDR1 and CDR2: SGHRS, YFSETQ. The CDR3 is made up of 18 amino acids. Trimming left V 0 bases short and J 8 bases short, with 24 bases between.

The chain carries TRBV7-2 and TRBJ2-7; 7 nucleotides line up with TRBD1. The CDR3 sequence is 15 residues long. Germline V CDR1 and CDR2: SGHTA, FQGNSA. J gave up 0 bases and V 6 bases, and 8 bases lay outside the gene matches. This CDR3 reads CASSQGQRNSYEQYF. CDR3 in DNA: TGTGCCAGCAGTCAGGGACAGAGAAACTCCTACGAGCAGTACTTC.

This clone was observed a single time. The gene calls are TRBV19 and TRBJ1-1; no clear D. The germline gives CDR1 LNHDA, CDR2 SQIVND (reference sequence). V dropped 0 bases and J dropped 2 bases, with 7 bases sitting between them. The CDR3 has 14 amino acids. CDR3 coding DNA: TGTGCCAGTAGTATAGAGTCAGGAAACACTGAAGCTTTCTTT. Translated: CASSIESGNTEAFF.

This clone was observed once. V and J are TRBV6-5 and TRBJ2-3; 12 nucleotides agree with TRBD2. This CDR3 has 15 amino acids. Germline V gene lookup returns CDR1 MNHEY and CDR2 SVGAGI. V shed 6 bases and J 7 bases; nucleotides not matched to a gene: 8. CDR3 DNA sequence: TGTGCCAGCAGCGCGACTAGCGGGAGTTTTTATACGCAGTATTTT. It specifies CASSATSGSFYTQYF.

V and J are TRBV28 and TRBJ1-3, with D possibly TRBD1 on 6 matching bases. Germline loops: CDR1 MDHEN, CDR2 SYDVKM. V was trimmed by 6 bases and J by 0 bases, leaving 12 bases between them. The CDR3 spans 15 residues. The CDR3 coding sequence is TGTGCCAGCAGCCACAGGGAGGGCTCTGGAAACACCATATATTTT. Translation: CASSHREGSGNTIYF.

In DNA, the CDR3 is TGTGCCAGCAGCCAGGGCCTGGACAGATTGAACACTGAAGCTTTCTTT. This sequence encodes CASSQGLDRLNTEAFF. The J gene is TRBJ1-1, the V gene TRBV5-6; weak D call: TRBD1 (6 bases). The germline CDR1 and CDR2 sequences are SGHDT and YYEEEE. This CDR3 has 16 amino acids. V was cut by 4 bases and J by 0 bases, with 16 bases left in between. The full variable domain, its missing parts supplied by reference TRBV5-6 and TRBJ1-1, is DAGVTQSPTHLIKTRGQQVTLRCSPKSGHDTVSWYQQALGQGPQFIFQYYEEEERQRGNFPDRFSGHQFPNYSSELNVNALLLGDSALYLCASSQGLDRLNTEAFFGQGTRLTVV.

The chain has TRBV30 and TRBJ1-5, with 9 bases aligning to TRBD1. CDR3 length equals 17 residues. V shed 4 bases, J shed 2 bases, and the junction held 12 bases outside the gene matches. CDR1 and CDR2 from the germline V gene are GTSNPN and SVGIG (reference sequence). In nucleotides, the CDR3 is TGTGCCTGGACTTCGAGCCGGACAGGGGCAGGCAATCAGCCCCAGCATTTT. This codes for CAWTSSRTGAGNQPQHF. Variable domain in full (rest from reference TRBV30 and TRBJ1-5): SQTIHQWPATLVQPVGSPLSLECTVEGTSNPNLYWYRQAAGRGLQLLFYSVGIGQISSEVPQNLSASRPQDRQFILSSKKLLLSDSGFYLCAWTSSRTGAGNQPQHFGDGTRLSIL.

The rearrangement links TRBV18 to TRBJ1-1; 7 positions match TRBD1. V lost 0 bases and J lost 2; bases outside the gene matches: 3. Germline CDR1 is KGHSH and CDR2 is LQKENI. The CDR3 has 15 residues. The CDR3 loop reads CASSPPRDSNTEAFF. In DNA form, the CDR3 reads TGTGCCAGCTCACCACCTCGGGACAGCAACACTGAAGCTTTCTTT.

This clone was seen a single time. V gene TRBV6-5 combines with J gene TRBJ1-2; TRBD1 agrees at 8 bases. The V gene's germline CDR1 is MNHEY and CDR2 SVGAGI. Losses at the gene ends were 6 bases for V and 5 bases for J; bases not matched to a gene: 8. The CDR3 is made up of 14 amino acids. CDR3: CASSLDRDLYGYTF. As DNA, the CDR3 is TGTGCCAGCAGCCTGGACAGGGATCTTTATGGCTACACCTTC.

The chain combines TRBV12-3 or TRBV12-4 with TRBJ1-5, with TRBD1 as a possible D gene (6 bases). Trimming left V 3 bases short and J 7 bases short, with 10 bases between. The CDR3 is 13 residues long. DNA for the CDR3: TGTGCCAGCAGTTTCAGGGGCAGGCAGCCCCAGCATTTT. It specifies CASSFRGRQPQHF.

This clone showed up just a few times. The chain uses TRBV19 and TRBJ2-1; TRBD2 agrees at 10 bases. CDR3 length: 18 amino acids. Germline-derived CDR1 and CDR2 are LNHDA and SQIVND (reference sequence). The junction had 14 bases not matched to a gene; V was cut back by 6 bases and J by 3 bases. CDR3 bases: TGTGCCAGTAGCTCCCCCCCCGGGACTAGCGATGGCTACAATGAGCAGTTCTTC. Protein product: CASSSPPGTSDGYNEQFF.

The rearrangement joins TRBV29-1 to TRBJ1-1, with a tentative D call TRBD1 (6 bases). Germline CDR1 reads SQVTM; CDR2 reads ANQGSEA. The V end lost 6 bases, the J end lost 5 bases, and 16 bases lay between the germline ends. CDR3 length: 13 amino acids. CDR3 residues: CSVTRGGSTEAFF. The CDR3, as DNA: TGCAGCGTCACGAGAGGGGGTAGTACTGAAGCTTTCTTT.

V usage is TRBV18 and J usage is TRBJ2-7, with 11 bases that match TRBD2. The germline V gene encodes CDR1 KGHSH and CDR2 LQKENI. CDR3 length: 15 residues. The V gene end was trimmed by 2 bases and the J gene end by 5 bases; junction bases not matched to a gene: 5. The CDR3 protein is CASSPTSGSVDEQYF. CDR3 nucleotide sequence: TGTGCCAGCTCACCAACTAGCGGGAGTGTCGACGAGCAGTACTTC.

The V and J genes are TRBV9 and TRBJ2-7; TRBD2 is a possible D gene (5 bases). V was pared by 4 bases and J by 0 bases, with 14 bases between. Per the germline V gene, CDR1 is SGDLS and CDR2 is YYNGEE. CDR3 length: 15 residues. In DNA form, the CDR3 reads TGTGCCAGCAGCCCCGGACTGGGAAGCTCCTACGAGCAGTACTTC. Its protein product is CASSPGLGSSYEQYF. Full variable domain (rest looked up from reference TRBV9 and TRBJ2-7): DSGVTQTPKHLITATGQRVTLRCSPRSGDLSVYWYQQSLDQGLQFLIQYYNGEERAKGNILERFSAQQFPDLHSELNLSSLELGDSALYFCASSPGLGSSYEQYFGPGTRLTVT.

The V call is TRBV9, the J call TRBJ2-5; 9 bases map to TRBD2. Trimming at V came to 2 bases and at J to 5 bases, leaving 4 bases not matched to a gene. This CDR3 has 14 amino acids. Germline-derived CDR1 and CDR2 are SGDLS and YYNGEE. The CDR3 protein is CASSVDSGSETQYF. The CDR3 nucleotides read TGTGCCAGCAGCGTGGATAGCGGGAGCGAGACCCAGTACTTC. Supplemented by reference TRBV9 and TRBJ2-5, the full variable domain reads DSGVTQTPKHLITATGQRVTLRCSPRSGDLSVYWYQQSLDQGLQFLIQYYNGEERAKGNILERFSAQQFPDLHSELNLSSLELGDSALYFCASSVDSGSETQYFGPGTRLLVL.

The J gene is TRBJ1-4, the V gene TRBV9; 9 bases line up with TRBD1. J was trimmed by 7 bases and V by 4 bases; bases with no gene match: 8. The CDR3 covers 15 residues. CDR1 is SGDLS and CDR2 is YYNGEE in the germline V gene. The CDR3 region has the DNA TGTGCCAGCAGCTTCGCGGGACAGGGCGGTGAAAAACTGTTTTTT. Encoded protein: CASSFAGQGGEKLFF.

The chain has TRBV6-5 and TRBJ1-1; no clear D. CDR3 size: 13 residues. The germline CDR1 and CDR2 sequences are MNHEY and SVGAGI. V was shortened by 5 bases and J by 1 base, with 8 bases between the two germline ends. The CDR3: CASSNHKNTEAFF. The CDR3, as DNA: TGTGCCAGCAGTAACCACAAGAACACTGAAGCTTTCTTT.